This T cell receptor (beta chain) was identified during a study of OX40 agonist ivuxolimab in advanced cancers. Points from the study as a whole: Expanded clones were, on average, more numerous in CD8+ T cells than in CD4+. Expanded peripheral T cells had an undetermined antigen specificity. Clonal expansion was seen in CD4+ and CD8+ blood T cells by week 6 at 0.1 to 3.0 mg/kg.

Profiling relied on immunoSEQ multiplex PCR, and the TCRdb table lists in-frame clones only, not all of them. Among 55,000 to 65,000 clones, roughly 86% were seen once, and the ten largest hold under 4.5%. The sample holds one count of this clone. Its antigen remains unknown. Patients with a history of autoimmune disease or on systemic immunosuppression were excluded. The sequence came from an adult with an advanced solid tumor such as melanoma, head and neck, liver or kidney cancer. The sample consisted of CD4+ or CD8+ T cells sorted from blood, taken in a trial of the OX40 agonist ivuxolimab.

CDR3 coding DNA: TGTGCCAGTAGTATCAGGGAGGGGGCGAACACCGGGGAGCTGTTTTTT. It is translated as CASSIREGANTGELFF. The chain joins TRBV19 to TRBJ2-2, with a weak D call TRBD2 (7 bases). Per germline, CDR1 LNHDA and CDR2 SQIVND (reference sequence). Trimming removed 3 bases from V and 0 bases from J, with 11 bases in between. There are 16 residues in the CDR3. Using reference TRBV19 and TRBJ2-2 for the parts outside the CDR3, the full variable domain is DGGITQSPKYLFRKEGQNVTLSCEQNLNHDAMYWYRQDPGQGLRLIYYSQIVNDFQKGDIAEGYSVSREKKESFPLTVTSAQKNPTAFYLCASSIREGANTGELFFGEGSRLTVL.